Shown below are 32 T cell receptor beta chains from a single sample sequenced in a study of blood T cell repertoires in COVID-19. The table came from immunoSEQ multiplex PCR; TCRdb's copy has only in-frame clones and leaves some out. The sample has tens of thousands of clones, roughly 77% seen once; the top ten hold about 40%. The material sequenced was peripheral blood. Source of these receptors: a woman in her 70s with acute or convalescent COVID-19.

This chain links TRBV6-5 with TRBJ1-3; TRBD1 might be the D (5 bases). The CDR3 runs 15 residues. Per germline, CDR1 MNHEY and CDR2 SVGAGI. V lost 6 bases to trimming and J lost 0 bases, with 12 bases between them. CDR3 protein: CASSIDRNSGNTIYF. CDR3 in DNA: TGTGCCAGCAGCATCGACAGAAACTCTGGAAACACCATATATTTT.

The chain has TRBV18 and TRBJ1-1; 9 nucleotides match TRBD1. The V gene end was trimmed by 4 bases and the J gene end by 7 bases; junction bases not matched to a gene: 7. CDR3 size: 14 residues. Germline CDR1 and CDR2: KGHSH and LQKENI. The CDR3 is CASSLGQGMIEAFF. Here the CDR3 DNA reads TGTGCCAGCTCACTCGGACAGGGGATGATTGAAGCTTTCTTT.

The V and J genes are TRBV6-2 or TRBV6-3 and TRBJ1-1, with D maybe TRBD1 (5 bases). This CDR3 comprises 15 residues. V was trimmed by 2 bases and J by 1 base, leaving 11 bases between them. Germline CDR1 and CDR2: MNHEY and SVGEGT. CDR3 loop: CASSYGTRGNTEAFF. Written as DNA, the CDR3 is TGTGCCAGCAGTTACGGGACTCGGGGGAACACTGAAGCTTTCTTT.

This clone was observed once. The chain uses TRBV7-8 and TRBJ2-1; TRBD1 aligns across 7 bases. Germline loops: CDR1 SGHVS, CDR2 FQNEAQ. V lost 4 bases and J lost 7; bases outside the gene matches: 10. The CDR3 contains 15 residues. CDR3 in amino acids: CASSSGTALRNEQFF. In DNA, the CDR3 is TGTGCCAGCAGCTCCGGGACAGCACTTAGGAATGAGCAGTTCTTC.

This chain joins TRBV10-3 and TRBJ1-2, with 10 bases identical to TRBD1. Germline V gene lookup returns CDR1 ENHRY and CDR2 SYGVKD. The CDR3 totals 18 residues. Germline trimming cut 8 bases from V and 1 base from J; bases unmatched to any gene: 16. CDR3 coding DNA: TGTGCCATCGTACATAGTGTGCAGGGGGACAGGGGTAACTATGGCTACACCTTC. Amino acid sequence: CAIVHSVQGDRGNYGYTF.

The rearrangement links TRBV21-1 to TRBJ2-7; TRBD2, the table's D call, lacks a check against the DNA. TRBV21-1 is a documented pseudogene. CDR3 length: 16 residues. In DNA form, the CDR3 reads TGTGCCAGCAGCAAAGATGATATAGCGGGACACTACGAGCAGTACTTC. Translation: CASSKDDIAGHYEQYF.

The gene calls are TRBV6-1 and TRBJ2-7; D possibly corresponds to TRBD1 (5 bases). CDR3 length: 16 residues. Germline-derived CDR1 and CDR2 are MNHNS and SASEGT. Trimming took off 4 bases at V and 7 bases at J, with 23 bases between the two ends. CDR3 coding DNA: TGTGCCAGCAGTGTCGGCCAAGGCAGGGATAAGGGAGAGCAGTACTTC. This codes for CASSVGQGRDKGEQYF.

In nucleotides, the CDR3 is TGTGCCAGTTCAGGTATGAACACTGAAGCTTTCTTT. Translating gives CASSGMNTEAFF. The V and J genes are TRBV19 and TRBJ1-1; no clear D. V was clipped by 8 bases and J by 0 bases, with 7 bases between them. Germline loops: CDR1 LNHDA, CDR2 SQIVND (reference sequence). This CDR3 is built from 12 residues.

V and J are TRBV19 and TRBJ2-2; D is unresolved. Deletions cut 5 bases from V and 0 bases from J, with 7 bases between. The CDR3 consists of 14 residues. Germline V gene data show CDR1 as LNHDA and CDR2 as SQIVND (reference sequence). CDR3 in amino acids: CASSAGSNTGELFF. The CDR3, as DNA: TGTGCCAGTAGTGCAGGCTCGAACACCGGGGAGCTGTTTTTT.

The sample holds one count of this clone. The chain joins TRBV7-7 to TRBJ2-2; D unresolved. This CDR3 comprises 13 residues. The V end lost 1 base, the J end lost 7 bases, and 7 bases lay between the germline ends. The germline CDR1 and CDR2 sequences are SSHAT and FNYEAQ (reference sequence). CDR3 protein: CASSLDPGGELFF. CDR3 coding DNA: TGTGCCAGCAGCTTAGACCCAGGCGGGGAGCTGTTTTTT.

This sequence joins TRBV7-2 and TRBJ1-5, with D unclear. Between the trimmed V and J ends, which lost 0 bases and 8 bases, there was a span of 14 bases. Germline-derived CDR1 and CDR2 are SGHTA and FQGNSA. The CDR3 contains 15 residues. CDR3 nucleotide sequence: TGTGCCAGCAGCTTAGCGGGGAGCTCCAAGGAGCCCCAGCATTTT. Amino acids: CASSLAGSSKEPQHF.

The rearrangement joins TRBV5-6 to TRBJ1-2; maybe TRBD1 (5 bases). The CDR3 runs to 14 residues. The V gene lost 2 bases and the J gene lost 1 base, with 9 bases spanning the gap. Germline CDR1 reads SGHDT; CDR2 reads YYEEEE. The CDR3 sequence is CASSFWQGNYGYTF. The CDR3 DNA is TGTGCCAGCAGCTTTTGGCAGGGTAACTATGGCTACACCTTC.

Only a few counts were recorded for this clone. This chain uses TRBV5-6 with TRBJ2-2; D is possibly TRBD2 (5 bases). The V gene lost 2 bases and the J gene lost 6 bases, with 14 bases spanning the gap. Germline V gene data show CDR1 as SGHDT and CDR2 as YYEEEE. This CDR3 is built from 15 residues. The CDR3, as DNA: TGTGCCAGCAGCTTAGGAGGCCTCGGGGCCGGGGAGCTGTTTTTT. It is translated as CASSLGGLGAGELFF.

This rearrangement joins TRBV5-6 to TRBJ1-4; D perhaps matches TRBD1 (6 bases). The CDR3 is 15 residues long. V was clipped by 0 bases and J by 7 bases, with 13 bases between them. The germline V gene encodes CDR1 SGHDT and CDR2 YYEEEE. CDR3 DNA: TGTGCCAGCAGCTTGGGACAGGTTGAGTCTGAAAAACTGTTTTTT. The encoded protein is CASSLGQVESEKLFF.

The chain is built from TRBV5-1 and TRBJ1-4; D call uncertain. Germline V gene lookup returns CDR1 SGHRS and CDR2 YFSETQ. The CDR3 runs to 14 residues. V lost 0 bases and J lost 10, with 13 bases in between. CDR3 sequence reads: CASSLAGPGGKLFF. The CDR3 region has the DNA TGCGCCAGCAGCTTGGCGGGCCCAGGAGGAAAACTGTTTTTT.

V usage is TRBV5-1 and J usage is TRBJ2-3; the match to TRBD2 covers 15 bases. After removal of 4 bases from V and 3 bases from J, the junction contained 3 bases not matched to a gene. The germline gives CDR1 SGHRS, CDR2 YFSETQ. The CDR3 extends over 16 amino acids. CDR3 DNA sequence: TGCGCCAGCAGCCAAGGACTAGCGGGAGGGACAGATACGCAGTATTTT. This sequence encodes CASSQGLAGGTDTQYF.

The chain combines TRBV7-2 with TRBJ2-3; the match to TRBD2 covers 14 bases. The J segment lost 5 bases and the V segment lost 1 base, leaving 5 bases of the junction unmatched. The CDR3 totals 17 residues. Looked up from germline, CDR1 is SGHTA and CDR2 is FQGNSA. The DNA of the CDR3 is TGTGCCAGCAGCTTAGAGGGCGGACTAGCGGGAGGAGATACGCAGTATTTT. Translating gives CASSLEGGLAGGDTQYF.

The V gene is TRBV28, the J gene TRBJ2-7; possibly TRBD2 for D (6 bases). With 6 bases removed from V and 4 bases from J, the gap between germline ends came to 16 bases. The V gene's germline CDR1 is MDHEN and CDR2 SYDVKM. This CDR3 contains 14 residues. For the CDR3, the DNA is TGTGCCAGCAGCCTGGGACTCCGGGAATACGAGCAGTACTTC. As protein: CASSLGLREYEQYF.

V is TRBV27 and J is TRBJ1-5, with D perhaps TRBD1 (6 bases). Germline CDR1 and CDR2: MNHEY and SMNVEV (reference sequence). The CDR3 sequence is 13 residues long. Trimming took 5 bases from V and 6 from J, leaving 11 bases between them. CDR3 in amino acids: CASSITGLQPQHF. The CDR3, as DNA: TGTGCCAGCAGTATCACAGGGCTTCAGCCCCAGCATTTT.

J is TRBJ2-3 and V is TRBV19, with 9 bases fitting TRBD1. Losses at the gene ends were 0 bases for V and 4 bases for J; bases not matched to a gene: 5. Germline V gives CDR1 LNHDA, CDR2 SQIVND (reference sequence). The CDR3 runs to 16 residues. This CDR3 reads CASSIDYRGRADTQYF. The CDR3 region has the DNA TGTGCCAGTAGTATAGATTACAGGGGGCGAGCAGATACGCAGTATTTT.

The genes are TRBV1 and TRBJ2-2; TRBD2, as called in the table, went unchecked against the DNA. TRBV1 is reported as a pseudogene. The CDR3 has 18 residues. As DNA, the CDR3 is TGCACCAGCAGCCACTTTAGCTCTAGCGGGGCCGTAACCGGGGAGCTGTTTTTT. Protein sequence: CTSSHFSSSGAVTGELFF.

The chain recombines TRBV18 with TRBJ2-5; TRBD1 matches 8 bases. J was trimmed by 4 bases and V by 3 bases; bases with no gene match: 7. The CDR3 contains 15 residues. CDR1 is KGHSH and CDR2 is LQKENI in the germline V gene. The CDR3 DNA reads TGTGCCAGCTCACCGGTTTCAGGGGGCGTAGAGACCCAGTACTTC. Translation gives CASSPVSGGVETQYF.

The chain joins TRBV27 to TRBJ1-3, with 8 bases aligning to TRBD1. CDR1 and CDR2 from the germline V gene are MNHEY and SMNVEV (reference sequence). With 1 base clipped from V and 3 bases from J, the junction kept 2 bases outside the gene matches. The CDR3 is 15 residues long. The chain's CDR3 is CASSLYRGVGNTIYF. CDR3 DNA sequence: TGTGCCAGCAGTTTATACAGGGGGGTTGGAAACACCATATATTTT.

CDR3 DNA sequence: TGTGCCAGCAGCCCGAGCGGGGAGTCATACAATGAGCAGTTCTTC. Its translation is CASSPSGESYNEQFF. The chain employs TRBV7-9 and TRBJ2-1, with TRBD2 matching 7 bases. The CDR3 consists of 15 residues. Germline V gene sequence: CDR1 SEHNR, CDR2 FQNEAQ (reference sequence). V gave up 5 bases and J gave up 4 bases; unmatched junction bases: 8.

The chain is built from TRBV7-2 and TRBJ2-3, with 10 bases matching TRBD2. Germline assignment: CDR1 SGHTA and CDR2 FQGNSA. The CDR3 contains 17 residues. With V trimmed by 1 base and J by 4 bases, 8 bases remained unmatched. The CDR3 protein is CASSLGLAGDWADTQYF. In DNA, the CDR3 is TGTGCCAGCAGCTTAGGTCTAGCGGGAGATTGGGCAGATACGCAGTATTTT. Full variable domain (outside the CDR3, taken from reference TRBV7-2 and TRBJ2-3): GAGVSQSPSNKVTEKGKDVELRCDPISGHTALYWYRQSLGQGLEFLIYFQGNSAPDKSGLPSDRFSAERTGGSVSTLTIQRTQQEDSAVYLCASSLGLAGDWADTQYFGPGTRLTVL.

The rearrangement uses TRBV10-3 and TRBJ2-1; D may be TRBD1 (6 bases). This CDR3 has 13 residues. Trimming took off 4 bases at V and 3 bases at J, with 7 bases between the two ends. CDR1 is ENHRY, CDR2 SYGVKD, per germline. Here the CDR3 reads CAISGDIYNEQFF. The CDR3 nucleotides read TGTGCCATCAGTGGGGACATCTACAATGAGCAGTTCTTC.

The rearrangement uses TRBV12-3 or TRBV12-4 and TRBJ1-5; TRBD1 might be the D (5 bases). The length of the CDR3 is 13 residues. Deletions cut 8 bases from V and 7 bases from J, with 15 bases between. The CDR3 bases are TGTGCCAGCTGGGTGGGGGAGGGGCAGCCCCAGCATTTT. Protein sequence: CASWVGEGQPQHF.

This clone was observed once. The chain is built from TRBV7-6 and TRBJ1-2; TRBD1 matches 8 bases. CDR3 size: 19 residues. V was clipped by 0 bases and J by 6 bases; unmatched bases: 18. The germline CDR1 and CDR2 sequences are SGHVS and FNYEAQ. The CDR3 DNA reads TGTGCCAGCAGCTTAGCTTTGGGTTTGCAGGGGGCCCTTGGGAATGGCTACACCTTC. Residues: CASSLALGLQGALGNGYTF.

The rearrangement uses TRBV27 and TRBJ1-2; a weak D match, TRBD1 (5 bases). The V and J ends lost 5 bases and 4 bases respectively, with 20 bases between them. The CDR3 loop spans 16 amino acids. Germline CDR1 and CDR2: MNHEY and SMNVEV (reference sequence). The CDR3: CASSPLGSNGGYGYTF. CDR3 DNA: TGTGCCAGCAGTCCTTTGGGGTCAAACGGGGGCTATGGCTACACCTTC.

V usage is TRBV7-9 and J usage is TRBJ1-3; 7 positions agree with TRBD1. The CDR3 sequence is 15 residues long. Germline-derived CDR1 and CDR2 are SEHNR and FQNEAQ (reference sequence). After removal of 5 bases from V and 0 bases from J, the junction contained 4 bases not matched to a gene. CDR3 sequence reads: CASSRGGYSGNTIYF. The DNA of the CDR3 is TGTGCCAGCAGCCGAGGGGGCTACTCTGGAAACACCATATATTTT.

V and J are TRBV7-2 and TRBJ1-1; D possibly corresponds to TRBD1 (6 bases). There are 17 residues in the CDR3. Trimming left V 7 bases short and J 0 bases short, with 21 bases between. Per germline, CDR1 SGHTA and CDR2 FQGNSA. CDR3 sequence (DNA): TGTGCCAGCACCCGAACAGGGACCCCAGGAGTGAACACTGAAGCTTTCTTT. Protein sequence: CASTRTGTPGVNTEAFF.

CDR3 sequence reads: CASSLGAGGTDTQYF. For the CDR3, the DNA is TGTGCCAGCAGCTTGGGAGCGGGAGGCACAGATACGCAGTATTTT. V is TRBV5-4 and J is TRBJ2-3; 8 bases match TRBD2. V lost 0 bases and J lost 1; bases outside the gene matches: 1. CDR3 length: 15 residues. Germline V CDR1 and CDR2: SGHNT, YYREEE (reference sequence). The full variable domain, its missing parts supplied by reference TRBV5-4 and TRBJ2-3, is ETGVTQSPTHLIKTRGQQVTLRCSSQSGHNTVSWYQQALGQGPQFIFQYYREEENGRGNFPPRFSGLQFPNYSSELNVNALELDDSALYLCASSLGAGGTDTQYFGPGTRLTVL.